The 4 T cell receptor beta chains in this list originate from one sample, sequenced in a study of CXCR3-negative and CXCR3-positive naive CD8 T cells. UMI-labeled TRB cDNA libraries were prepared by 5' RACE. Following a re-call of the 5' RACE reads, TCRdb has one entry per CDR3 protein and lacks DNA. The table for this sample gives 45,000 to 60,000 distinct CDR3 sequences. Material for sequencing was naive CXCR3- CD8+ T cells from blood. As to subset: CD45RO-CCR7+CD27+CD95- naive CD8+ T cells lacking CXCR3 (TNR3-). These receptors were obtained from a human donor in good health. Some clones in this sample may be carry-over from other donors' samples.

CDR3 region: CASSIQGGSGSTEAFF. The J gene is TRBJ1-1, the V gene TRBV6-5; without DNA, the TCRdb call of TRBD1 cannot be checked. Germline values: CDR1 MNHEY, CDR2 SVGAGI. This CDR3 is built from 16 residues.

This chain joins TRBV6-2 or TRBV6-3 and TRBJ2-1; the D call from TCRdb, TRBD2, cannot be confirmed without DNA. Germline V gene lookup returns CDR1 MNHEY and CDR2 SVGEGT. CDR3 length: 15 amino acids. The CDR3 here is CASSSGGASYNEQFF.

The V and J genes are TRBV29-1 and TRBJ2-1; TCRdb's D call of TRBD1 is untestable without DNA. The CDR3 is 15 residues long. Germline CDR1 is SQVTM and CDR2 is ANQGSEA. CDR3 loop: CSVERGARSYNEQFF.

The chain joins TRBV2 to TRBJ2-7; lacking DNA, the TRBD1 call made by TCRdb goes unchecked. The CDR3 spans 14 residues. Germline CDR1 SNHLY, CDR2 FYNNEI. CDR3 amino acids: CASSDRGPTYEQYF.